This T cell receptor beta chain was identified during a study of regulatory T cells in long-lasting Graves disease. V lost 4 bases and J 0 bases, leaving 13 bases between the germline ends. The CDR3 is 15 amino acids. Germline CDR1 reads SNHLY; CDR2 reads FYNNEI. Time point given: persistent/refractory GD, antithyroid drugs over 5 years with positive TRAb. The TCR library used RNA extracted from PBMCs. The patients were enrolled through endocrinology in Xi'an, China. Study findings and constraints: Persistent Graves' cases showed lower TCR diversity than newly diagnosed cases. With persistent disease, TRBV28, TRBJ1-2 and TRBJ2-5 were the favored segments.

There are many counts of this clonotype. Its antigen remains unknown. Building of the TCR beta libraries involved iRepertoire HTBI primers and Arm-PCR of CDR3 regions. TCRdb re-called the multiplex PCR reads with MiXCR, one entry per CDR3 protein. The sample has 350,000 to 450,000 distinct CDR3 sequences; 21% are singletons. The chain employs TRBV2 and TRBJ2-7; D might be TRBD2 (6 bases). The specimen was peripheral blood mononuclear cells (PBMCs), collected when the disease was refractory, from a patient treated with antithyroid drugs. The source of this sequence is a female donor with Graves disease. CDR3 in amino acids: CASSVGTVRSYEQYF. The CDR3 region has the DNA TGTGCCAGCAGTGTAGGGACTGTGCGCTCCTACGAGCAGTACTTC. Full variable domain (outside the CDR3, taken from reference TRBV2 and TRBJ2-7): EPEVTQTPSHQVTQMGQEVILRCVPISNHLYFYWYRQILGQKVEFLVSFYNNEISEKSEIFDDQFSVERPDGSNFTLKIRSTKLEDSAMYFCASSVGTVRSYEQYFGPGTRLTVT.